This TCR beta chain was captured by sequencing in a study of cytomegalovirus exposure and HLA in healthy donors. Findings of the study overall: Compared with the roughly 670-donor mean, an Asian-associated ancestry cluster reportedly had fewer N-insertions, according to a later analysis.

Primers for the PCR totalled 60 Vbeta and 13 Jbeta. Sequenced by immunoSEQ multiplex PCR; TCRdb stores in-frame clones only, minus some. In the table there are some 120,000 clones, 60% to 85% of which are singletons. Trimming at V came to 5 bases and at J to 3 bases, leaving 9 bases not matched to a gene. Germline V lookup: CDR1 MNHEY, CDR2 SVGAGI. The CDR3 covers 15 residues. This clone occurred once. Its antigen is currently unknown. Sequenced material: PBMCs. The gene calls are TRBV6-5 and TRBJ2-5; TRBD1 agrees at 7 bases. The sequence was obtained from a human donor in good health. The CDR3 loop is CASSRSGTEKETQYF. The CDR3 bases are TGTGCCAGCAGTCGATCCGGGACAGAGAAAGAGACCCAGTACTTC.